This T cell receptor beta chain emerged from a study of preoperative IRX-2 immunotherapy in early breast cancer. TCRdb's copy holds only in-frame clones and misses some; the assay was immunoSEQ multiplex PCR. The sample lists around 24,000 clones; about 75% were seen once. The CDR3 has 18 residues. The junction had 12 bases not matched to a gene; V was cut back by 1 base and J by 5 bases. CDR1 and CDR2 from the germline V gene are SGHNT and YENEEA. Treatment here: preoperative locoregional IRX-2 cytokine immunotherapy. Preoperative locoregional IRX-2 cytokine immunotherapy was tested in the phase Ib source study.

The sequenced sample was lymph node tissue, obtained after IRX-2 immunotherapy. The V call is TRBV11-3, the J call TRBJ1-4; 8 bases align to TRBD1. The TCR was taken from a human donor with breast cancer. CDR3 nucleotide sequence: TGTGCCAGCAGCTTAGGGCTCGGGTCGACAGGGGAAAATGAAAAACTGTTTTTT. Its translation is CASSLGLGSTGENEKLFF. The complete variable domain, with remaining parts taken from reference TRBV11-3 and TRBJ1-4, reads EAGVVQSPRYKIIEKKQPVAFWCNPISGHNTLYWYLQNLGQGPELLIRYENEEAVDDSQLPKDRFSAERLKGVDSTLKIQPAELGDSAVYLCASSLGLGSTGENEKLFFGSGTQLSVL.